This TCR beta chain was found in a study of siplizumab effects on memory and regulatory T cells. To note about this clone: The junction shows a germline mismatch at one end, possibly a read error.

Clones were sequenced by immunoSEQ multiplex PCR, and TCRdb holds only the in-frame ones, with some missing. The sample includes about 100,000 clones, more than 85% of them seen just once. This CDR3 region has 12 residues. Per the germline V gene, CDR1 is MNHEY and CDR2 is SMNVEV (reference sequence). The clonotype originates from a human donor in good health. Some clones in this sample may be carry-over from other donors' samples. V usage is TRBV27 and J usage is TRBJ2-1, with TRBD2 identical over 12 bases. The sequenced sample was CD4+ T cells sorted from blood. The CDR3 spells CASRTSGRVWIF. DNA of the CDR3: TGTGCCAGCAGGACTAGCGGGAGAGTATGGATCTTC.